This T cell receptor (beta chain) was sequenced in a study of CXCR3-negative and CXCR3-positive naive CD8 T cells. The CDR3 loop spans 16 amino acids. In germline, CDR1 is SQVTM, CDR2 ANQGSEA. Libraries were UMI-labeled 5' RACE TRB cDNA. TCRdb reworked the 5' RACE reads into one entry per CDR3 protein, no DNA. The listing records tens of thousands of distinct CDR3 sequences. J is TRBJ1-1 and V is TRBV29-1. This clonotype was obtained from a human donor in good health. Some clones in this sample may be carry-over from other donors' samples. Material for sequencing was naive CXCR3- CD8+ T cells from blood. The subset is: CD45RO-CCR7+CD27+CD95- naive CD8+ T cells lacking CXCR3 (TNR3-). The CDR3 loop is CSAPHRVGEGRTEAFF.